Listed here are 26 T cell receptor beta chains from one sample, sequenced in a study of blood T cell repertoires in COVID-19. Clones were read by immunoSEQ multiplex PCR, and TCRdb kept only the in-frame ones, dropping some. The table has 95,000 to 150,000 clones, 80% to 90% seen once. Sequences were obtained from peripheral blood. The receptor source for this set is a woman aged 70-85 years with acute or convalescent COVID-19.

CDR3 region: CASTPGQPVSTEAFF. In nucleotides, the CDR3 is TGTGCCAGCACCCCGGGACAACCGGTGAGCACTGAAGCTTTCTTT. The chain employs TRBV2 and TRBJ1-1; D perhaps matches TRBD1 (6 bases). This CDR3 region has 15 residues. V lost 7 bases and J lost 4, with 19 bases in between. In germline, CDR1 is SNHLY, CDR2 FYNNEI.

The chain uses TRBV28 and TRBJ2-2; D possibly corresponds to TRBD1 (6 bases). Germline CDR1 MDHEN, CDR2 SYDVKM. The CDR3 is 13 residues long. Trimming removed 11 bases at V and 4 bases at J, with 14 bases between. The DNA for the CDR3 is TGTGCCTCCTGGGACATGACCACCGGGGAGCTGTTTTTT. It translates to CASWDMTTGELFF.

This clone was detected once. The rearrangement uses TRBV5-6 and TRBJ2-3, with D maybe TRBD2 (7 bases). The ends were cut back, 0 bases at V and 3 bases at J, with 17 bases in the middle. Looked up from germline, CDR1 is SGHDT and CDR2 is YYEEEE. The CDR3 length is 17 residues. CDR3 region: CASSLVGGLRRTDTQYF. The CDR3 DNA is TGTGCCAGCAGCTTGGTGGGGGGGCTTCGGAGGACAGATACGCAGTATTTT.

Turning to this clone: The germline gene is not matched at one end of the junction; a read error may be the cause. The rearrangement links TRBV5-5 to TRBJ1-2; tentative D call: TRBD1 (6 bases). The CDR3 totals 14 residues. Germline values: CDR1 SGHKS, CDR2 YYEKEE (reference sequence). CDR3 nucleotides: TGTGCCAGCAGCTTGGGCGGGGGGCAGGAAAAAAATTACTTC. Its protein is CASSLGGGQEKNYF.

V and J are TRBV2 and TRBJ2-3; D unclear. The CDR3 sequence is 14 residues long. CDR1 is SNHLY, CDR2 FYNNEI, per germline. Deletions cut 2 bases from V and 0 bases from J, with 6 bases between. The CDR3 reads CASSELLSTDTQYF. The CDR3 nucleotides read TGTGCCAGCAGTGAACTACTTAGCACAGATACGCAGTATTTT.

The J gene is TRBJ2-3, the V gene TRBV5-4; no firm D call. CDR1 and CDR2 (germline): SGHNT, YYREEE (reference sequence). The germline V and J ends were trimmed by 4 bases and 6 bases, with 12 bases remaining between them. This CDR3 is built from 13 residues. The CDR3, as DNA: TGTGCCAGCAGCCGTGACTCCGGTGATACGCAGTATTTT. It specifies CASSRDSGDTQYF.

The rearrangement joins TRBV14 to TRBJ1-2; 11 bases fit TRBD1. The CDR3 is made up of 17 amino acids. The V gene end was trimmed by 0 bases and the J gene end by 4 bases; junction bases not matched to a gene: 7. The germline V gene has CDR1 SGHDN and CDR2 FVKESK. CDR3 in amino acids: CASSQERTGGLIYGYTF. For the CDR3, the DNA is TGTGCCAGCAGCCAAGAAAGGACAGGGGGCTTAATCTATGGCTACACCTTC.

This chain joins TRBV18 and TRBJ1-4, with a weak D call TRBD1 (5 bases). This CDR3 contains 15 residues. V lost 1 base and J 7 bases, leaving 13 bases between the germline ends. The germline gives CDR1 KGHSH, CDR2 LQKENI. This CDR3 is CASSPRGVEGEKLFF. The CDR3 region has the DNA TGTGCCAGCTCACCACGGGGGGTCGAAGGTGAAAAACTGTTTTTT.

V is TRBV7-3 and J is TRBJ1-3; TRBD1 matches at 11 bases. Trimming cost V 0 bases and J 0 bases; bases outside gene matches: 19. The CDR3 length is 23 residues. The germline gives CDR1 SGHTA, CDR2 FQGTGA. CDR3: CASSLTSDYGQGARLSSGNTIYF. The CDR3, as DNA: TGTGCCAGCAGCTTAACGTCTGACTATGGACAGGGGGCAAGACTTAGCTCTGGAAACACCATATATTTT. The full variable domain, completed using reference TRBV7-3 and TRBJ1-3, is GAGVSQTPSNKVTEKGKYVELRCDPISGHTALYWYRQSLGQGPEFLIYFQGTGAADDSGLPNDRFFAVRPEGSVSTLKIQRTERGDSAVYLCASSLTSDYGQGARLSSGNTIYFGEGSWLTVV.

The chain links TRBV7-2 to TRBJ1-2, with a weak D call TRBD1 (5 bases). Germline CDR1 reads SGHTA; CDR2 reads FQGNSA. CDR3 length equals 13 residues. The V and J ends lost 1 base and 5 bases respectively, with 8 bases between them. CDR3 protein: CASSLEGLYGYTF. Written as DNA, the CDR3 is TGTGCCAGCAGCTTAGAGGGGCTTTATGGCTACACCTTC.

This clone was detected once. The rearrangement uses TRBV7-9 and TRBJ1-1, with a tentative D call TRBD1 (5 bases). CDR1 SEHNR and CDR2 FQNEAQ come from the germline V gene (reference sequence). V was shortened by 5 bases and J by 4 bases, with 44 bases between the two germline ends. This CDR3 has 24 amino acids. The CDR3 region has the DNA TGTGCCAGCAGCATCAGACCCTGGGGGGGGGAGACGAAGCTCGTCTTAACGGGGATCACTGAAGCTTTCTTT. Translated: CASSIRPWGGETKLVLTGITEAFF.

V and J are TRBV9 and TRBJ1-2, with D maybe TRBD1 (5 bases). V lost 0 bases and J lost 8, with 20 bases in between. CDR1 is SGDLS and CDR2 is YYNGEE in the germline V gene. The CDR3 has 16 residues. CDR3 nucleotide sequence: TGTGCCAGCAGCGTAGCTACGGCGGGGACGGTCCGGGGCTACACCTTC. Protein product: CASSVATAGTVRGYTF.

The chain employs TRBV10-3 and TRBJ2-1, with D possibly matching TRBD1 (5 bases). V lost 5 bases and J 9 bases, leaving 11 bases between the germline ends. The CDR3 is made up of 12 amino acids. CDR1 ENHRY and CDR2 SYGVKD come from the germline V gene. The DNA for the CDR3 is TGTGCCATCAGTCCCAGGGCCGGTGAGCAGTTCTTC. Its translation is CAISPRAGEQFF.

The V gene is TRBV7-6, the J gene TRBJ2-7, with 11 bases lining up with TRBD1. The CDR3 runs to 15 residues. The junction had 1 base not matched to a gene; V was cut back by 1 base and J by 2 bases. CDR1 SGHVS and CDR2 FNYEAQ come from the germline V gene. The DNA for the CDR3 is TGTGCCAGCAGCTTAGAGGGACAGGGGGCCTACGAGCAGTACTTC. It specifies CASSLEGQGAYEQYF.

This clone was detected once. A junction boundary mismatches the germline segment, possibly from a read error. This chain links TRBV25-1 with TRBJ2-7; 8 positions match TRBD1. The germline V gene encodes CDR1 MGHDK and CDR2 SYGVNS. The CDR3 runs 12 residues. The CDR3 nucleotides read TGTGCCAGCAGTGAGGACGGGACAGGAATTTATTTC. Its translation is CASSEDGTGIYF.

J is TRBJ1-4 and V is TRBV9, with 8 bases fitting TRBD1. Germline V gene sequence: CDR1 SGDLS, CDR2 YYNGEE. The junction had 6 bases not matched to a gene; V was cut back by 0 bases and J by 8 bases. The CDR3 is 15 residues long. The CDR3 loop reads CASSVEATGGEKLFF. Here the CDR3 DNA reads TGTGCCAGCAGCGTAGAAGCTACAGGGGGGGAAAAACTGTTTTTT.

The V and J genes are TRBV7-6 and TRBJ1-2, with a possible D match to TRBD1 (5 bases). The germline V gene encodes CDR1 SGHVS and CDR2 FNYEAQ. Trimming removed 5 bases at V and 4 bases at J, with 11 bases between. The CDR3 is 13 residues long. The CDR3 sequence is CASSTGLTYGYTF. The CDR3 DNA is TGTGCCAGCAGCACGGGACTTACCTATGGCTACACCTTC.

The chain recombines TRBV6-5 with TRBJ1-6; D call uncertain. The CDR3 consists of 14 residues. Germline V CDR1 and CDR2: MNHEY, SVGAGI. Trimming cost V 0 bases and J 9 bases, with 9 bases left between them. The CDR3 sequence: CASSYSRDGSPLHF. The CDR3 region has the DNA TGTGCCAGCAGTTACTCTCGGGATGGTTCACCCCTCCACTTT.

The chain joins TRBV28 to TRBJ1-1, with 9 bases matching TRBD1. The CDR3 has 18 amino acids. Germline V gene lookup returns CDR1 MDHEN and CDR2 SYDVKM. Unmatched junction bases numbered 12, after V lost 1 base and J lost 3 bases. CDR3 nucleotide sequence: TGTGCCAGCAGTTTATTTCTCCGGACAGGGGTTAGGGACACTGAAGCTTTCTTT. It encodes CASSLFLRTGVRDTEAFF. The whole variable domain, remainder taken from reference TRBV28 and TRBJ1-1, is DVKVTQSSRYLVKRTGEKVFLECVQDMDHENMFWYRQDPGLGLRLIYFSYDVKMKEKGDIPEGYSVSREKKERFSLILESASTNQTSMYLCASSLFLRTGVRDTEAFFGQGTRLTVV.

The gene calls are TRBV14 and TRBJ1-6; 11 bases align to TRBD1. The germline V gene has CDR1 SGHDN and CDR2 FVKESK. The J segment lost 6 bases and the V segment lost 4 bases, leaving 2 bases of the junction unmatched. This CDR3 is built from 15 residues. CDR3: CASSLGQGANSPLHF. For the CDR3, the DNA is TGTGCCAGCAGCCTCGGACAGGGGGCTAATTCACCCCTCCACTTT.

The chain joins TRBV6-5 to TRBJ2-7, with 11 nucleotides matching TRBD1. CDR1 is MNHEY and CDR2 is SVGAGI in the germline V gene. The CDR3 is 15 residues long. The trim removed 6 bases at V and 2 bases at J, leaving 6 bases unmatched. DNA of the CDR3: TGTGCCAGCAGGTTACCGGGACAGGGGGCCTACGAGCAGTACTTC. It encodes CASRLPGQGAYEQYF.

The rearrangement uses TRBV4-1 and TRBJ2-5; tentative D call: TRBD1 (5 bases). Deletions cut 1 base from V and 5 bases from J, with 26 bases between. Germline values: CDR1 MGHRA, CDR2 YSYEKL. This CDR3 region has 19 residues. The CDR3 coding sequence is TGCGCCAGCAGCCAAGTGGGTCCAGGGTCGCTGAGTATGATGGAGACCCAGTACTTC. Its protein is CASSQVGPGSLSMMETQYF.

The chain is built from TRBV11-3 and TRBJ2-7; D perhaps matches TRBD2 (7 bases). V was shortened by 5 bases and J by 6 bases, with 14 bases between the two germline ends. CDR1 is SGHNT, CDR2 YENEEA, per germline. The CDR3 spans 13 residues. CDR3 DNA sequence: TGTGCCAGCAGCCCTTCTAGGGGGGGCGAGCAGTACTTC. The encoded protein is CASSPSRGGEQYF.

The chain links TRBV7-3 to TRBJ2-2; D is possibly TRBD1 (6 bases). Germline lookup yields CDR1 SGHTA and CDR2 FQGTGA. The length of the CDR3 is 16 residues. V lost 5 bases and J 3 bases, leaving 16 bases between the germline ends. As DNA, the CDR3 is TGTGCCAGCAGCCCCAAGACAGGTTCGCACACCGGGGAGCTGTTTTTT. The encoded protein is CASSPKTGSHTGELFF.

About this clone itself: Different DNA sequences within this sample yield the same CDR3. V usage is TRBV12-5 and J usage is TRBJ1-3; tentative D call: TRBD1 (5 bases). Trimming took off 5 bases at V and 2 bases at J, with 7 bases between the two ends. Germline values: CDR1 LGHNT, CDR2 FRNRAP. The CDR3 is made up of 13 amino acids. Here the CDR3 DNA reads TGTGCTAGTGGTCCGGGGGCTGGAAACACCATATATTTT. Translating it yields CASGPGAGNTIYF.

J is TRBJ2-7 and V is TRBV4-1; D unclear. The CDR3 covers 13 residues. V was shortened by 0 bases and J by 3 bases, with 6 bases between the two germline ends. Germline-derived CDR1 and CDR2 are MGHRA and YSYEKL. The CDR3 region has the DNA TGCGCCAGCAGCCAAGAATCGGGCTACGAGCAGTACTTC. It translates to CASSQESGYEQYF.